Listed here is a single T cell receptor beta chain. As yet, its antigen is unknown. The PCR contained 60 Vbeta and 13 Jbeta primers. TCRdb's copy holds only in-frame clones and misses some; the assay was immunoSEQ multiplex PCR. The specimen's table records under 90,000 clones. The record originates from a study of cytomegalovirus exposure and HLA in healthy donors. On the study more broadly: Roughly 80% of several hundred genotyped donors fell in the Caucasian-associated ancestry cluster. Points from the study as a whole: Most likely, a cluster of highly shared sequence variants arose as a sequencing artifact. CMV serostatus was the only recorded immune exposure for donors. An Asian-associated ancestry cluster reportedly showed fewer N-insertions than the approximately 700-donor mean in a later analysis.

The CDR3 consists of 16 residues. The V end was cut by 5 bases, the J end by 2 bases, with 16 bases between. Germline V gene lookup returns CDR1 SGDLS and CDR2 YYNGEE. The clonotype was recovered from a female donor in good health and CMV-seropositive. Material: PBMCs. The J gene is TRBJ2-2, the V gene TRBV9; D gene uncertain. The CDR3 DNA is TGTGCCAGCAGTGCCGAGCCCCAACCTAACACCGGGGAGCTGTTTTTT. Amino acids: CASSAEPQPNTGELFF.